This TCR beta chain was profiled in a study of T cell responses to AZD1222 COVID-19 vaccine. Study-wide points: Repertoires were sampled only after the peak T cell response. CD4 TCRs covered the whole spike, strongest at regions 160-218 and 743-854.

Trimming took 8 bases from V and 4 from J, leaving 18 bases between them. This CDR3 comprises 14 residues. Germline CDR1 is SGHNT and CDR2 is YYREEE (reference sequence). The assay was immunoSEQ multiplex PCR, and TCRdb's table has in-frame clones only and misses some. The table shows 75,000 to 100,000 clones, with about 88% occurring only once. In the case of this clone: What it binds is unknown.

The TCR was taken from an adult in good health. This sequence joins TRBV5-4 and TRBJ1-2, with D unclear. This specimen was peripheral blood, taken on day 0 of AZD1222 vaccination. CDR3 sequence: CASIVGGQLYGYTF. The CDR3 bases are TGTGCCAGTATTGTAGGAGGTCAGCTCTATGGCTACACCTTC.